The rows below give T cell receptor beta chains drawn from one sample of a study of blood T cells in healthy people across ages. TCRdb reprocessed the 5' RACE reads via MiXCR and lists one record per CDR3 protein. The sample records fewer than 600,000 distinct CDR3 sequences, 27% being singletons. The same sample was also studied in work on T cells of mothers and their children.

Source material: blood. The receptors shown here come from a boy aged 2 to 10 in good health. CDR3s include the opening cysteine and the closing phenylalanine or tryptophan. The D gene is left open where the match is weak. Clone size is stated in some rows and not others, as once, few, many or a class when expanded.

clone size: many; D gene: -; J gene: TRBJ2-1; V gene: TRBV12-3/TRBV12-4; CDR3 protein: CASSSYNEQFF; CDR3 DNA: TGTGCCAGCAGCTCCTACAATGAGCAGTTCTTC
clone size: -; D gene: TRBD1; J gene: TRBJ1-6; V gene: TRBV10-3; CDR3 protein: CAISEVDRGSPLHF; CDR3 DNA: TGTGCCATCAGTGAGGTAGACAGGGGATCACCCCTCCACTTT
clone size: -; D gene: TRBD1; J gene: TRBJ2-2; V gene: TRBV7-7; CDR3 protein: CASSSATGQVATGELFF; CDR3 DNA: TGTGCCAGCAGCTCAGCCACGGGACAGGTGGCCACCGGGGAGCTGTTTTTT
clone size: few; D gene: TRBD1; J gene: TRBJ2-5; V gene: TRBV29-1; CDR3 protein: CSVDRGHETQYF; CDR3 DNA: TGCAGCGTAGACAGGGGCCACGAGACCCAGTACTTC
clone size: -; D gene: -; J gene: TRBJ2-7; V gene: TRBV27; CDR3 protein: CASSSSLTSSYEQYF; CDR3 DNA: TGTGCCAGCAGTTCAAGCCTCACCTCCTCCTACGAGCAGTACTTC
clone size: many; D gene: -; J gene: TRBJ2-7; V gene: TRBV9; CDR3 protein: CASSVGGDPYFEQYF; CDR3 DNA: TGTGCCAGCAGCGTAGGGGGAGACCCTTATTTTGAGCAGTACTTC
clone size: few; D gene: TRBD2; J gene: TRBJ2-5; V gene: TRBV2; CDR3 protein: CASTWTSGMGETQYF; CDR3 DNA: TGTGCCAGCACCTGGACTAGCGGGATGGGAGAGACCCAGTACTTC
clone size: -; D gene: -; J gene: TRBJ2-1; V gene: TRBV9; CDR3 protein: CASSGRGSGNEQFF; CDR3 DNA: TGTGCCAGCAGCGGACGGGGAAGCGGCAATGAGCAGTTCTTC
clone size: many; D gene: -; J gene: TRBJ1-3; V gene: TRBV7-6; CDR3 protein: CASSLRGSLEGTIYF; CDR3 DNA: TGTGCCAGCTCCCTGAGGGGATCCCTGGAAGGCACCATATATTTT
clone size: -; D gene: -; J gene: TRBJ2-7; V gene: TRBV4-3; CDR3 protein: CASSQDVGSFHSYEQYF; CDR3 DNA: TGCGCCAGCAGCCAAGATGTGGGCAGCTTCCACTCCTACGAGCAGTACTTC
clone size: -; D gene: -; J gene: TRBJ2-3; V gene: TRBV3-1; CDR3 protein: CASSQQPGGETDTQYF; CDR3 DNA: TGTGCCAGCAGCCAACAGCCCGGCGGGGAGACAGATACGCAGTATTTT
clone size: few; D gene: -; J gene: TRBJ2-1; V gene: TRBV21-1; CDR3 protein: CASSKRQEAGPYNEQFF; CDR3 DNA: TGTGCCAGCAGCAAAAGACAGGAGGCTGGCCCCTACAATGAGCAGTTCTTC
clone size: few; D gene: -; J gene: TRBJ2-3; V gene: TRBV27; CDR3 protein: CASRGHTTDTQYF; CDR3 DNA: TGTGCCAGCAGGGGACATACCACAGATACGCAGTATTTT
clone size: -; D gene: -; J gene: TRBJ2-7; V gene: TRBV7-2; CDR3 protein: CASSPGSRNEAYGQYF; CDR3 DNA: TGTGCCAGCAGCCCCGGCTCGAGGAACGAAGCCTACGGGCAGTACTTC
clone size: few; D gene: TRBD2; J gene: TRBJ2-1; V gene: TRBV6-1; CDR3 protein: CASSGGLAGGYNEQFF; CDR3 DNA: TGTGCCAGCAGTGGGGGACTAGCGGGAGGATACAATGAGCAGTTCTTC
clone size: few; D gene: -; J gene: TRBJ2-7; V gene: TRBV12-3/TRBV12-4; CDR3 protein: CASSLGFPPHIYEQYF; CDR3 DNA: TGTGCCAGCAGTTTAGGTTTTCCTCCGCACATCTACGAGCAGTACTTC
clone size: few; D gene: -; J gene: TRBJ1-2; V gene: TRBV5-1; CDR3 protein: CASSLPRSLYGYTF; CDR3 DNA: TGCGCCAGCAGCTTGCCCCGGAGCCTATATGGCTACACCTTC
clone size: -; D gene: -; J gene: TRBJ2-3; V gene: TRBV7-2; CDR3 protein: CASSLARRSFEGQYF; CDR3 DNA: TGTGCCAGCAGCTTAGCGCGGAGGTCCTTTGAAGGGCAGTATTTT
clone size: -; D gene: TRBD1; J gene: TRBJ1-1; V gene: TRBV7-9; CDR3 protein: CASLNWGGGAITEAFF; CDR3 DNA: TGTGCCAGCCTCAATTGGGGAGGGGGCGCGATCACTGAAGCTTTCTTT
clone size: few; D gene: TRBD2; J gene: TRBJ2-1; V gene: TRBV5-6; CDR3 protein: CASSPREGAGKPYNEQFF; CDR3 DNA: TGTGCCAGCAGCCCGCGGGAGGGGGCGGGCAAGCCCTACAATGAGCAGTTCTTC
clone size: -; D gene: TRBD1; J gene: TRBJ2-7; V gene: TRBV10-3; CDR3 protein: CAIRNAGQGVWDEQYF; CDR3 DNA: TGTGCCATCAGGAACGCGGGACAGGGAGTCTGGGACGAGCAGTACTTC
clone size: few; D gene: -; J gene: TRBJ1-5; V gene: TRBV5-6; CDR3 protein: CASNLATREGFQPQHF; CDR3 DNA: TGTGCCAGCAACTTGGCAACCAGGGAAGGCTTTCAGCCCCAGCATTTT
clone size: few; D gene: -; J gene: TRBJ1-2; V gene: TRBV29-1; CDR3 protein: CSVAPSGAAGYTF; CDR3 DNA: TGCAGCGTTGCCCCCAGCGGGGCTGCCGGCTACACCTTC
clone size: few; D gene: -; J gene: TRBJ2-1; V gene: TRBV12-3/TRBV12-4; CDR3 protein: CASRLTDEQFF; CDR3 DNA: TGTGCCAGCAGGCTTACTGATGAGCAGTTCTTC
clone size: -; D gene: TRBD1; J gene: TRBJ1-1; V gene: TRBV2; CDR3 protein: CASTWTGRNTEAFF; CDR3 DNA: TGTGCCAGTACGTGGACAGGGCGAAACACTGAAGCTTTCTTT
clone size: few; D gene: -; J gene: TRBJ2-7; V gene: TRBV14; CDR3 protein: CASSQELGGEQYF; CDR3 DNA: TGTGCCAGCAGCCAAGAGCTCGGGGGCGAGCAGTACTTC
clone size: -; D gene: TRBD1; J gene: TRBJ2-7; V gene: TRBV6-5; CDR3 protein: CASMFGTGRSYEQYF; CDR3 DNA: TGTGCCAGCATGTTTGGGACAGGACGCTCCTACGAGCAGTACTTC
clone size: -; D gene: TRBD1; J gene: TRBJ2-3; V gene: TRBV20-1; CDR3 protein: CSARTGTGPAGDTDTQYF; CDR3 DNA: TGCAGTGCTCGGACCGGGACAGGGCCTGCAGGTGACACAGATACGCAGTATTTT
clone size: few; D gene: TRBD1; J gene: TRBJ2-2; V gene: TRBV19; CDR3 protein: CASSIDPPGGYSGELFF; CDR3 DNA: TGTGCCAGTAGTATAGATCCTCCAGGGGGTTATTCCGGGGAGCTGTTTTTT
clone size: -; D gene: -; J gene: TRBJ2-3; V gene: TRBV12-3/TRBV12-4; CDR3 protein: CASSGRRYTDTQYF; CDR3 DNA: TGTGCCAGCAGTGGCAGGAGATACACAGATACGCAGTATTTT
clone size: few; D gene: TRBD1; J gene: TRBJ2-5; V gene: TRBV20-1; CDR3 protein: CSLARQGVQETQYF; CDR3 DNA: TGCAGTCTGGCCAGACAGGGTGTCCAAGAGACCCAGTACTTC
clone size: -; D gene: -; J gene: TRBJ2-6; V gene: TRBV6-6; CDR3 protein: CASSYGVAGANVLTF; CDR3 DNA: TGTGCCAGCAGTTACGGGGTTGCTGGGGCCAACGTCCTGACTTTC
clone size: -; D gene: -; J gene: TRBJ2-5; V gene: TRBV5-6; CDR3 protein: CASSLPQTPETQYF; CDR3 DNA: TGTGCCAGCAGCTTGCCTCAGACTCCAGAGACCCAGTACTTC
clone size: few; D gene: TRBD1; J gene: TRBJ1-2; V gene: TRBV27; CDR3 protein: CASSSTGGGYYGYTF; CDR3 DNA: TGTGCCAGCAGCTCGACAGGGGGAGGGTACTATGGCTACACCTTC
clone size: few; D gene: -; J gene: TRBJ2-1; V gene: TRBV21-1; CDR3 protein: CASSKGWTGDNEQFF; CDR3 DNA: TGTGCCAGCAGCAAAGGATGGACAGGAGACAATGAGCAGTTCTTC
clone size: few; D gene: -; J gene: TRBJ2-7; V gene: TRBV4-2; CDR3 protein: CASSQGLETGLSSYEQYF; CDR3 DNA: TGTGCCAGCAGCCAAGGACTGGAGACAGGTCTAAGCTCCTACGAGCAGTACTTC
clone size: few; D gene: TRBD2; J gene: TRBJ2-7; V gene: TRBV6-5; CDR3 protein: CASSYAAGGTYEQYF; CDR3 DNA: TGTGCCAGCAGTTACGCGGCGGGAGGTACCTACGAGCAGTACTTC
clone size: few; D gene: -; J gene: TRBJ1-1; V gene: TRBV20-1; CDR3 protein: CSAPTTGNTEAFF; CDR3 DNA: TGCAGTGCCCCGACGACAGGGAACACTGAAGCTTTCTTT
clone size: many; D gene: -; J gene: TRBJ1-5; V gene: TRBV6-1; CDR3 protein: CASSGQSNQPQHF; CDR3 DNA: TGTGCCAGCAGTGGACAGTCCAATCAGCCCCAGCATTTT
clone size: -; D gene: TRBD1; J gene: TRBJ2-5; V gene: TRBV7-9; CDR3 protein: CASSFLGQGTETQYF; CDR3 DNA: TGTGCCAGCAGCTTTTTGGGACAGGGGACAGAGACCCAGTACTTC
clone size: -; D gene: -; J gene: TRBJ1-4; V gene: TRBV11-2; CDR3 protein: CASSYSAEGNEKLFF; CDR3 DNA: TGTGCCAGCAGCTACTCTGCGGAGGGGAATGAAAAACTGTTTTTT
clone size: -; D gene: -; J gene: TRBJ2-5; V gene: TRBV30; CDR3 protein: CAWSAETQYF; CDR3 DNA: TGTGCCTGGAGTGCAGAGACCCAGTACTTC
clone size: many; D gene: -; J gene: TRBJ1-5; V gene: TRBV5-5; CDR3 protein: CASSSLGNQPQHF; CDR3 DNA: TGTGCCAGCAGCTCGTTGGGGAATCAGCCCCAGCATTTT
clone size: -; D gene: -; J gene: TRBJ2-7; V gene: TRBV12-3/TRBV12-4; CDR3 protein: CASSLRHEQYF; CDR3 DNA: TGTGCCAGCAGCTTGCGACACGAGCAGTACTTC
clone size: -; D gene: -; J gene: TRBJ2-5; V gene: TRBV27; CDR3 protein: CASRTTGGETQYF; CDR3 DNA: TGTGCCAGCAGGACTACCGGGGGAGAGACCCAGTACTTC
clone size: few; D gene: -; J gene: TRBJ2-1; V gene: TRBV7-9; CDR3 protein: CASSLESTSRGEQFF; CDR3 DNA: TGTGCCAGCAGCTTGGAATCGACTAGTCGGGGAGAGCAGTTCTTC
clone size: few; D gene: -; J gene: TRBJ1-5; V gene: TRBV4-2; CDR3 protein: CASSQEGPGGQPQHF; CDR3 DNA: TGTGCCAGCAGCCAAGAAGGCCCGGGGGGTCAGCCCCAGCATTTT
clone size: many; D gene: -; J gene: TRBJ2-4; V gene: TRBV29-1; CDR3 protein: CSVEVVGGGKNIQYF; CDR3 DNA: TGCAGCGTTGAAGTGGTAGGGGGGGGTAAAAACATTCAGTACTTC
clone size: few; D gene: -; J gene: TRBJ1-2; V gene: TRBV20-1; CDR3 protein: CSARDLEGLSYGYTF; CDR3 DNA: TGCAGTGCTAGAGATTTGGAGGGGCTTAGCTATGGCTACACCTTC
clone size: -; D gene: TRBD2; J gene: TRBJ2-7; V gene: TRBV6-6; CDR3 protein: CASSYPGVAGVLQQYF; CDR3 DNA: TGTGCCAGCAGTTACCCAGGGGTAGCGGGAGTGTTGCAGCAGTACTTC
clone size: -; D gene: -; J gene: TRBJ2-7; V gene: TRBV6-5; CDR3 protein: CASTRDNEQYF; CDR3 DNA: TGTGCCAGCACCCGAGACAACGAGCAGTACTTC
clone size: -; D gene: -; J gene: TRBJ1-2; V gene: TRBV29-1; CDR3 protein: CSVEDQQYYGYTF; CDR3 DNA: TGCAGCGTTGAAGATCAACAGTACTATGGCTACACCTTC
clone size: -; D gene: TRBD2; J gene: TRBJ2-3; V gene: TRBV9; CDR3 protein: CASSVPSGDTQYF; CDR3 DNA: TGTGCCAGCAGCGTCCCTAGCGGGGATACGCAGTATTTT
clone size: -; D gene: TRBD2; J gene: TRBJ2-7; V gene: TRBV12-3/TRBV12-4; CDR3 protein: CASSFPVAGVYEQYF; CDR3 DNA: TGTGCCAGCAGTTTTCCAGTAGCGGGGGTTTACGAGCAGTACTTC